The sequence of this TCR beta chain was determined in a study of tumor-infiltrating lymphocytes in primary liver carcinoma. Study background: Patients included men and women of 30 to 69 years.

Note on this clonotype: Its antigen is unknown. At one end, the junction sequence differs from germline, possibly due to a read error.

Study-level points and caveats: Blood fell significantly below tumors in its top-250-clone fraction (p = 0.039). Whereas tumor region pairs overlapped more, tumor-adjacent and tumor-blood pairs overlapped less. Top clones occupying all five tumor regions numbered only about 7-24%.

Co-extracted RNA and DNA came from about 19-30 mg of unsorted bulk tissue. Germline lookup yields CDR1 MNHEY and CDR2 SVGAGI. The CDR3 contains 16 residues. Total RNA amounting to roughly 450 ng was the source from which TCR beta cDNA was made with a constant-region primer. Nested multiplex PCR, run for three rounds with slightly modified ARM-PCR, yielded TCR beta libraries. Rounds one and two of PCR, each of roughly 10 cycles, were primed with TRBV1-TRBV30 forward primers and a C-beta reverse primer. In TCRdb, the multiplex PCR reads were re-called with MiXCR into one record per CDR3 protein. Altogether roughly 49,000 distinct CDR3 sequences are present, approximately 70% being singletons, with the ten largest covering roughly 27%.

The specimen was liver tumor tissue from sampling region 5. Sample subset: tumor region T5, tumor centre. The TCR originated in a man aged 35-49 years with primary liver carcinoma and hepatitis B virus infection. The V call is TRBV6-5, the J call TRBJ2-7, with D possibly being TRBD2 (6 bases). CDR3 sequence (DNA): TGTGCCAGCAGTATCACCAGGGACTTTGGTTCCTACGAACAGTACTTC. Protein sequence: CASSITRDFGSYEQYF.